This T cell receptor beta chain stems from a study of cytomegalovirus exposure and HLA in healthy donors. Study-wide context: The 110 or so validation repertoires used the same platform as the 666 first-cohort repertoires, a later analysis reported.

Study-wide points: Rare sequences made up most TCRs, while some public TCRs were found in many donors.

This CDR3 region has 15 residues. The V end lost 1 base, the J end lost 2 bases, and 11 bases lay between the germline ends. Per germline, CDR1 SGHRS and CDR2 YFSETQ. A note on this clone: Its target is not known.

Some clones are missing from TCRdb's copy, which holds only in-frame ones; the method was immunoSEQ multiplex PCR. The sample has approximately 97,000 clones; about 95% are singletons. The source material was PBMCs. The chain combines TRBV5-1 with TRBJ2-3; TRBD2 might be the D (6 bases). The receptor was derived from a young woman in good health and CMV-seronegative. The CDR3 loop is CASSLSGPYTDTQYF. The CDR3 region has the DNA TGCGCCAGCAGCTTGAGCGGGCCATACACAGATACGCAGTATTTT.